This T cell receptor beta chain derives from a study of T-cell memory formation after mild COVID-19. Regarding the study as a whole: There was no confirmation that second-wave clones peaking on day 37 were SARS-CoV-2 specific. Day 15 to 85 contracting clones showed balanced CD4/CD8; day 15 to 37 expanders favored CD4+. CD4+ contracting clones lay mainly in CM and EM, CD8+ ones in EMRA.

This clonotype was picked up many times. No antigen is known for it. TCRdb re-called the 5' RACE reads with MiXCR, one entry per CDR3 protein. This repertoire shows approximately 300,000 distinct CDR3 sequences, approximately 8.4% found once; its top ten account for about 20%. The CDR3 length is 17 residues. V was clipped by 5 bases and J by 2 bases; unmatched bases: 13. Sequenced material: PBMCs or a T cell subset sorted from them (not recorded which). The chain links TRBV12-3 or TRBV12-4 to TRBJ2-3, with 7 bases fitting TRBD2. The receptor comes from a man aged 18 to 35 who had mild COVID-19 (a few samples of this study predate the infection). Cell type and time point are not known. The CDR3 sequence: CASSPEVSGWNTDTQYF. Written as DNA, the CDR3 is TGTGCCAGCAGTCCGGAGGTTAGCGGGTGGAACACAGATACGCAGTATTTT.